This TCR beta chain was sequenced for a study of shared clonotypes between healthy human individuals. Findings and caveats of the study: The study sampled only blood, and tissue repertoires likely differ. The study found roughly 5% of naive CD4 clonotypes shared across several donors. The low donor count limited represented genetic and exposure-history diversity. Sorted-subset sequencing was shown by rarefaction to be incomplete despite large depth.

The assay was immunoSEQ multiplex PCR, and TCRdb's table has in-frame clones only and misses some. The data contain 300,000 to 400,000 clones, about nine tenths of them singletons. Germline V gives CDR1 SGHTA, CDR2 FQGTGA. The CDR3 loop spans 15 amino acids. After removal of 4 bases from V and 3 bases from J, the junction contained 5 bases not matched to a gene. Comment on this clone: What it recognizes is unknown.

This clonotype originated in a man between 18 and 29 years old in good health. Sequencing was performed on memory CD8+ T cells sorted from blood. Stated subset: CD45RO+ cells pooled with CCR7-negative TemRA cells. The J gene is TRBJ2-3, the V gene TRBV7-3, with 9 bases identical to TRBD1. The DNA for the CDR3 is TGTGCCAGCAGCTCGGGGGACAGGGCAACAGATACGCAGTATTTT. It yields the protein CASSSGDRATDTQYF.